This TCR beta chain was sequenced during a study of cytomegalovirus exposure and HLA in healthy donors (dated 2017 in TCRdb). For the study in its entirety: In an earlier analysis of 587 of the donors, under 300 Gb of sequence data and 117 million unique TCR beta sequences from about 190 million T cells were reported. Roughly 300 gigabases of sequencing data and 70 million to 85 million unique TCR sequences were included in an early release covering 550 to 650 HLA-typed donors. Of the approximately 400 genotyped donors, roughly 80% were placed in the genetic ancestry cluster associated with self-reported Caucasian donors. The study was designed to test whether signatures of past pathogen exposure could be identified by cataloging public T cell receptors. The T cell repertoires of under 750 subjects were profiled by immunosequencing and related to cytomegalovirus serostatus. Along with the 666-subject first cohort, a separate validation cohort of about 110 different subjects was used. To predict cytomegalovirus infection status, the study brought together high-throughput TCR immunosequencing, statistical association of individual TCRs with disease status, and machine learning. To study patterns of TCR occurrence, a later analysis re-analyzed previously published TCR beta repertoires from hundreds of donors and added high-resolution HLA genotyping. The later analysis used no new phenotypic data to find candidate immune exposures, relying instead on TCR beta sequences and their occurrence across donors. To decide whether each TCR beta V gene segment behaved as functional or pseudogenic, an earlier analysis of some 570 of the donors relied on high-throughput TCR beta sequencing. Donor age, sex, ethnicity and CMV serostatus were compiled alongside the repertoire data. In a later genetic analysis, genome-wide SNP genotypes for about 60% of the 666 donors were used, and that subset was treated as a discovery cohort. Every repertoire in the discovery cohort had been generated on one and the same sequencing platform. HLA typing covered class I and class II loci at four-digit resolution. Typing coverage varied by locus: 629-630 donors for A, B, C, DRB1 and DQB1; more than 500 for DQA1; about 600 for DPA1; some 470 for DPB1. Four to six DR-DQ haplotypes were handled as single units for association and clustering, since linkage in the cohort was strong. Among 300 to 500 genotyped donors of the cohort, an average of approximately 240,000 unique TCR beta nucleotide sequences was sequenced per donor, of which roughly 17% were non-productive.

A word on this clone: Its recognized antigen is unknown. There are no base qualities to consult, and no much larger clone falls within one base.

Broad study findings and their caveats: It was suggested by the authors that the approach could potentially be generalized to other disease states and immunological phenotypes. In vitro tests confirmed that three of the cytomegalovirus-associated TCR beta chains recognize cytomegalovirus antigens. A later genetic analysis associated a missense DCLRE1C variant with V-gene and J-gene trimming of TCR beta chains, and an independent cohort replicated the association. In a later analysis, HLA-associated TCR beta chains were found to be more clonally expanded and to have lower generation probabilities than equally common non-associated chains. Correlated functional status among segregating V segments might reflect linkage disequilibrium, but an unknown experimental factor could not be ruled out. Specific HLA alleles were associated with 15,000 to 20,000 TCR beta sequences at a false discovery rate of 0.05 in a later analysis. Over 15 rarely observed V segments, including chromosome 9 orphons, were excluded from the earlier analysis of approximately 500 of the donors because counts were too low. In the study, around 150 TCR beta chains were listed as associated with cytomegalovirus. The cohort was sequenced for TCR beta chains only, and without alpha or paired-chain data the features that could be detected were limited. Because HLA typing was unavailable for some donors at each locus, only the typed subset was used in association tests. The 87-base-pair reads could not distinguish some IMGT-functional V segments, including TRBV6-2 and TRBV6-3, so those segments were excluded. In an earlier analysis of about 540 of the donors, most TCR beta V segments were observed in productive rearrangements about 90% or about 30% of the time, broadly matching IMGT annotations. A further reported finding was that TCR beta sequences accurately predicted the HLA-A and HLA-B alleles for most subjects in the first cohort. A later analysis found that most CMV-associated TCR beta chains appeared HLA-restricted, with HLA associations seemingly driven largely by CMV exposure. A later analysis reported that several top co-occurrence clusters appeared linked to parvovirus B19, influenza, CMV and Epstein-Barr virus. According to a later genetic analysis, donors in an Asian-associated ancestry cluster had fewer N-insertions in productive TCRs than the approximately 630-donor mean. Most TCR sequences were seen in very few donors, while some public TCRs were found in many individuals. The only immune exposure information available for the cohort was CMV serostatus. When HLA alleles, especially DR and DQ, strongly co-occurred, TCR associations were difficult to assign to individual alleles. A group of highly shared sequence variants was considered likely to be a technical artifact of the sequencing pipeline. Sequencing depth was assumed to be roughly uniform across donors in the presence/absence analyses, though that assumption may not hold. In both the original and validation cohorts, the classifier was reported to diagnose cytomegalovirus status with high specificity and sensitivity. In a later analysis, the rate of TCR association differed among HLA loci, with DRB1 alleles having the most associated TCRs and HLA-C alleles having the fewest.

The cohort was made up of 666 healthy bone marrow donors. At the time of sampling, all cohort members were nominally healthy, though unrecorded immune exposures were likely present. The donor was CMV seronegative and belonged to the group of 352 seronegative cohort members. Each donor provided a peripheral blood sample, and peripheral blood mononuclear cells were used for TCR beta sequencing. Genomic DNA was extracted from the blood cell samples with the Qiagen DNeasy Blood Extraction Kit. The method behind the library was the immunoSEQ multiplex PCR assay. For the multiplex PCR, a mixture combining 60 forward primers for TCR Vbeta segments and 13 reverse primers for TCR Jbeta segments was used. The CDR3 region of rearranged TCR beta genes was amplified from genomic DNA by a multiplex PCR assay. On the Illumina HiSeq System, the amplified TCR beta libraries were sequenced as 87-base-pair reads. In the source study's methods: In a later analysis, some 80 million unique TCR beta chains were counted across the approximately 670 repertoires, and approximately 9.9 million of these chains were shared by at least two donors. A nearest-neighbor algorithm error-corrected the raw reads and collapsed the reads into unique sequences, merging closely related sequences to remove PCR and sequencing errors. CDR3 sequences were aligned to IMGT reference sequences to assign V, D and J gene segments. For a sequence to be retained, a match of at least six nucleotides to both a V gene segment and a J gene segment was required. Rearrangements were classified as productive when the CDR3 lacked stop codons and remained in frame with V and J, and all other rearrangements were classified as non-productive. Following IMGT convention, CDR3 was defined as the stretch from the second conserved V-encoded cysteine to the conserved J-encoded phenylalanine. In an earlier analysis of around 540 of the donors, sequences lacking an unambiguous match to a single V gene segment were excluded. An earlier analysis of about 600 of the donors called V segments functional above 56.7% productive rearrangements and segregating when the between-donor standard deviation exceeded 5%. To diagnose cytomegalovirus status from the catalog of TCR beta chain sequences, a statistical classification framework was built. A later analysis assigned V and J genes by comparing TCR nucleotide sequences with IMGT/GENE-DB human TR gene sequences. Using the TCRdist pipeline, a later analysis assigned CDR3 sequences along with most-parsimonious VDJ recombination scenarios. In a later analysis, every TCR beta chain was defined by the combination of its CDR3 amino acid sequence and its V-gene family, and reads without a unique V-gene family were dropped. As a way to deal with suspected cross-contamination and a sequencing artifact, a later analysis dropped 450 to 700 nucleotide sequences that were highly shared and had low generation probability. A later analysis calculated a clonal expansion index for each public chain from normalized within-repertoire ranks of inferred template counts. Generation probabilities in a later analysis came from a VDJ recombination model fitted to out-of-frame rearrangements, and those results were checked against IGoR. A later analysis scored TCR-TCR, TCR-HLA and TCR-CMV co-occurrence with hypergeometric tests, applying a repertoire-size bias correction to TCR pairs. In a later analysis, false discovery rates were estimated by permuting HLA or CMV assignments 20 times. A later analysis grouped co-occurring TCRs with DBSCAN, adding TCRdist sequence similarity when clustering within HLA-allele-positive subsets. For co-occurrence clustering, repertoires with fewer than 30,000 or more than 120,000 public chains were excluded, along with several repertoires with anomalous nucleotide sharing. TCRdb re-hosts the immuneACCESS table, in-frame sequences only. Its copies lack some clones; in the studies checked, an unresolved V gene accounts for under half of them, and the cause for the rest is not known. The D gene and trimming were derived from the DNA, and the V and J assignments and clone size from that table. The sample table records 130,000 to 150,000 clones; roughly 62% of these occur just once. The ten most abundant clones make up about 4.5% of the sample.

CDR1 and CDR2 are read off the germline V gene as SGDLS and YYNGEE. After removal of 4 bases from V and 3 bases from J, the junction retains 5 bases not matched to a gene. Reading from cysteine to phenylalanine, the CDR3 counts 15 amino acids. Only the CDR3 DNA is retained, 45 bases long and in frame from the first base. The source is a man in his sixties in good health and CMV-seronegative. The V gene is TRBV9 and the J gene is TRBJ2-7; a stretch of 12 junction bases matches TRBD1. Sequenced input: PBMCs. The CDR3 region reads CASSPGTGGNYEQYF. Here is the DNA: TGTGCCAGCAGCCCCGGGACAGGGGGCAACTACGAGCAGTACTTC.